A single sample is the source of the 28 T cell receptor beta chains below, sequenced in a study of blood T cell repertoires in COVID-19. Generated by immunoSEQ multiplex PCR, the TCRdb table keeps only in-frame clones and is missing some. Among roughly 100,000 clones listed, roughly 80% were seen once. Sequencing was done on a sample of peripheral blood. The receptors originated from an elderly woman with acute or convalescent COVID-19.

CDR3 nucleotides: TGTGCCAGCAGCTTAGCAGGGGCAATATTGAATGAGCAGTTCTTC. Translating gives CASSLAGAILNEQFF. V gene TRBV11-2 combines with J gene TRBJ2-1, with D perhaps matching TRBD1 (6 bases). Trimming shortened V by 1 base and J by 7 bases, and 14 bases separated the two germline ends. Germline V gene data show CDR1 as SGHAT and CDR2 as FQNNGV. This CDR3 region has 15 residues.

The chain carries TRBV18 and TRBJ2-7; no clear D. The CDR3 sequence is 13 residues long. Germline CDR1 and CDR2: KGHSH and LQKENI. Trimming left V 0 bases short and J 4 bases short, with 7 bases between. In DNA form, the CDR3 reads TGTGCCAGCTCACCACCGGGCGTTTACGAGCAGTACTTC. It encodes CASSPPGVYEQYF.

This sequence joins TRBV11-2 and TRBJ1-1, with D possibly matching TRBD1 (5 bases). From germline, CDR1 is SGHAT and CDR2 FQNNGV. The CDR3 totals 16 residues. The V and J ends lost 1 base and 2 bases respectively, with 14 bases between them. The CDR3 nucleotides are TGTGCCAGCAGCTTAGCTAAAGGGGCAGGTAACACTGAAGCTTTCTTT. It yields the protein CASSLAKGAGNTEAFF.

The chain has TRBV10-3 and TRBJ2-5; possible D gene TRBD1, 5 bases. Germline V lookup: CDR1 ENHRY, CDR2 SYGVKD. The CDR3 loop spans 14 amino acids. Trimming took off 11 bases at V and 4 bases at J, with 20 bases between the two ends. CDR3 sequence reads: CAASQGVERETQYF. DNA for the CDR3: TGTGCCGCATCACAAGGGGTTGAGCGAGAGACCCAGTACTTC.

This chain's CDR3 is CASSELQSGLKETQYF. The CDR3 DNA reads as TGCGCCAGCAGTGAGTTGCAGAGCGGGTTAAAAGAGACCCAGTACTTC. The V gene is TRBV10-1, the J gene TRBJ2-5; D might be TRBD2 (6 bases). This CDR3 is 16 amino acids long. Deletions cut 1 base from V and 3 bases from J, with 15 bases between. Germline V gene sequence: CDR1 WNHNN, CDR2 SYGVQD (reference sequence).

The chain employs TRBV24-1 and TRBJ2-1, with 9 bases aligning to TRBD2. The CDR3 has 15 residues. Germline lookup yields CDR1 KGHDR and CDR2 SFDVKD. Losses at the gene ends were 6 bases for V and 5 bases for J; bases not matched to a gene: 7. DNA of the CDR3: TGTGCCACCAGTCGGCCTAGCGGGAAAGACAATGAGCAGTTCTTC. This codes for CATSRPSGKDNEQFF.

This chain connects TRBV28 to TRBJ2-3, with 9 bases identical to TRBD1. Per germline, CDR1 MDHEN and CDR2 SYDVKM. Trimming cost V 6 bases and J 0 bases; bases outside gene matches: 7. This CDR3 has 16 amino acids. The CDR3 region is CASSRQGVTSTDTQYF. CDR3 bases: TGTGCCAGCAGCCGACAGGGGGTGACTAGCACAGATACGCAGTATTTT.

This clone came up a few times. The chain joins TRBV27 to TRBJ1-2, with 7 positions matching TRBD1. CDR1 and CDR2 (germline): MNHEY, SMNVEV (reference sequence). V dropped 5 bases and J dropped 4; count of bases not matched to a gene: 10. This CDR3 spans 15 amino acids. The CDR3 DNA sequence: TGTGCCAGCAGTCCCCGGACAGGTCGGGTCTATGGCTACACCTTC. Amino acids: CASSPRTGRVYGYTF.

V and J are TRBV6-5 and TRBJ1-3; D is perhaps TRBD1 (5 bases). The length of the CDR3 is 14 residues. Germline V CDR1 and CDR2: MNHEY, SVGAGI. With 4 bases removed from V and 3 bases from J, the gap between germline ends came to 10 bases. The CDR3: CASSSDSLGNTIYF. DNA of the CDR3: TGTGCCAGCAGTTCCGACAGCCTTGGAAACACCATATATTTT.

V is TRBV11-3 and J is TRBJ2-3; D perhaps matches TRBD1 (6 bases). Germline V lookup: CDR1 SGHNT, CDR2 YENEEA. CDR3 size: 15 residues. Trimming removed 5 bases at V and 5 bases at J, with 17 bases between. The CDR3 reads CASSTRDTGGDTQYF. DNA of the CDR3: TGTGCCAGCAGCACACGGGACACTGGAGGAGATACGCAGTATTTT.

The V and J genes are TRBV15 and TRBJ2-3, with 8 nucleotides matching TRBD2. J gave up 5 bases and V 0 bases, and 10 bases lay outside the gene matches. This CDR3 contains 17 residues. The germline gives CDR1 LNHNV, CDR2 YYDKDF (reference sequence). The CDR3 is CATSRDALAGGVDTQYF. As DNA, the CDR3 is TGTGCCACCAGCAGAGACGCCCTCGCGGGAGGTGTAGATACGCAGTATTTT.

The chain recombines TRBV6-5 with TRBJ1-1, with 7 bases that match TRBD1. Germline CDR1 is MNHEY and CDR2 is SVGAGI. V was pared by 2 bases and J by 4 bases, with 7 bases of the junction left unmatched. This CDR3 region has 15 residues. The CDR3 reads CASSYGEGAGTEAFF. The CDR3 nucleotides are TGTGCCAGCAGTTACGGTGAGGGGGCAGGCACTGAAGCTTTCTTT.

The CDR3 reads CAWSVGGKFPTEAFF. Here the CDR3 DNA reads TGTGCCTGGAGTGTGGGGGGAAAGTTCCCCACTGAAGCTTTCTTT. The rearrangement links TRBV30 to TRBJ1-1, with TRBD1 as a possible D gene (5 bases). The germline gives CDR1 GTSNPN, CDR2 SVGIG (reference sequence). Trimming took 0 bases from V and 4 from J, leaving 15 bases between them. This CDR3 is built from 15 residues.

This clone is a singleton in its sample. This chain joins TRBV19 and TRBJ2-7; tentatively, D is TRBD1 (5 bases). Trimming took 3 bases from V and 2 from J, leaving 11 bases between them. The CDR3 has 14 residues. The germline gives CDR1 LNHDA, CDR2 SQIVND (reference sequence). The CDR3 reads CASSMERGPYEQYF. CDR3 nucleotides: TGTGCCAGTAGTATGGAAAGGGGTCCCTACGAGCAGTACTTC.

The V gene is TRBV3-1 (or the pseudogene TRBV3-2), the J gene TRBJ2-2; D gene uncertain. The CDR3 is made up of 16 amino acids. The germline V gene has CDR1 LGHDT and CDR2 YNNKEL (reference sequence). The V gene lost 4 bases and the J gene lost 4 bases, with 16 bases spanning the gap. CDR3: CASSPSSPRFTGELFF. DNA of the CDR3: TGTGCCAGCAGCCCTTCCTCCCCTAGATTCACCGGGGAGCTGTTTTTT.

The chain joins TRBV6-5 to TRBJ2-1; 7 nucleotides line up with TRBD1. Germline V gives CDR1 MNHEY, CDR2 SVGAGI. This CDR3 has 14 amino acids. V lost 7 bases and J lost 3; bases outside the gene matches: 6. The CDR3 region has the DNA TGTGCCAGCACCCCGGGACAGAGCTACAATGAGCAGTTCTTC. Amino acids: CASTPGQSYNEQFF.

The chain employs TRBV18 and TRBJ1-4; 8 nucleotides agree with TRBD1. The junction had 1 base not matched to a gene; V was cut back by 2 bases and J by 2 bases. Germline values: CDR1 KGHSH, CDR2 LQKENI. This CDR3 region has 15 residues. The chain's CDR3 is CASSPDRGTNEKLFF. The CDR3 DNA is TGTGCCAGCTCACCAGACAGGGGTACTAATGAAAAACTGTTTTTT.

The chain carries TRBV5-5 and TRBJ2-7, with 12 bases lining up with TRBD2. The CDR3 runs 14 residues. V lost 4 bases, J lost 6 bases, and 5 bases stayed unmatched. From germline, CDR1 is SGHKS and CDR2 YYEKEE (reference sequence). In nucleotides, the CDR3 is TGTGCCAGCAGCATAGGACTAGCGGGACCCGAGCAGTACGTC. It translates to CASSIGLAGPEQYV.

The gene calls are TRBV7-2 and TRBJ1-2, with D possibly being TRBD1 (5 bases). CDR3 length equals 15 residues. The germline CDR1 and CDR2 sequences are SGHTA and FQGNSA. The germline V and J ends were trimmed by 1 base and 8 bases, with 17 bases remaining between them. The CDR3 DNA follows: TGTGCCAGCAGCTTAGGGTTATGGGGGGGAAGAGGCTACACCTTC. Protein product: CASSLGLWGGRGYTF.

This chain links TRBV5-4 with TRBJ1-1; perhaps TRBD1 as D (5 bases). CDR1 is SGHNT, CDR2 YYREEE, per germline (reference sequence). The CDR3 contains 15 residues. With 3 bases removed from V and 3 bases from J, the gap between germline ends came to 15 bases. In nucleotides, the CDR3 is TGTGCCAGCAGCTCTCCTCAGGGTGCTGACACTGAAGCTTTCTTT. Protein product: CASSSPQGADTEAFF.

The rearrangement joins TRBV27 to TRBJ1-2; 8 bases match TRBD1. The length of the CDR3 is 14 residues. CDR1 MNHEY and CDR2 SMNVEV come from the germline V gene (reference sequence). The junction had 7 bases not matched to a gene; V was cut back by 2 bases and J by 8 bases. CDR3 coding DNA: TGTGCCAGCAGTTTAGGACAGGGATCGGGCGGCTACACCTTC. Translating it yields CASSLGQGSGGYTF.

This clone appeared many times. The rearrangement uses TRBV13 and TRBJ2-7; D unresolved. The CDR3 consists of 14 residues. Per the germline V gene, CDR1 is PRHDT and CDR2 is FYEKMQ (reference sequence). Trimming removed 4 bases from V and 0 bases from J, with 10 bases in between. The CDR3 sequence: CASSSRGSSYEQYF. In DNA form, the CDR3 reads TGTGCCAGCAGCTCCCGAGGTAGCTCCTACGAGCAGTACTTC.

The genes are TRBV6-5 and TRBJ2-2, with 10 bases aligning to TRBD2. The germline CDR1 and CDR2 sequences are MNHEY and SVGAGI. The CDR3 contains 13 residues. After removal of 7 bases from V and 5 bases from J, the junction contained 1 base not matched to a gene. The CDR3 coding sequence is TGTGCCAGCATTAGCGGGAGGACCGGGGAGCTGTTTTTT. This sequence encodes CASISGRTGELFF.

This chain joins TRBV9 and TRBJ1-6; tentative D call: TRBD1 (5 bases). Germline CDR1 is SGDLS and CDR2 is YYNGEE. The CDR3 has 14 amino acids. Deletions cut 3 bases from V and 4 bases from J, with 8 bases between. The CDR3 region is CASSESGYNSPLHF. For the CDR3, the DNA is TGTGCCAGCAGCGAATCAGGGTATAATTCACCCCTCCACTTT.

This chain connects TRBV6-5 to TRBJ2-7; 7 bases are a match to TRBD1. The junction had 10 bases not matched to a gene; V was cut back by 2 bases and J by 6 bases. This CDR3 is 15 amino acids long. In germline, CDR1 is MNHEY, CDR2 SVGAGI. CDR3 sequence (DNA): TGTGCCAGCAGTTACGGAAACAGGGGTCTCGGCGAGCAGTACGTC. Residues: CASSYGNRGLGEQYV.

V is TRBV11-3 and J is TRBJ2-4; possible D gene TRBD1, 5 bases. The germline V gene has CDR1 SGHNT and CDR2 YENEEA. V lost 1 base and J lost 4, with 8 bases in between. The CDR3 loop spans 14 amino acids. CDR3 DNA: TGTGCCAGCAGCTTAGTAGGACAAAAAAACATTCAGTACTTC. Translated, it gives CASSLVGQKNIQYF.

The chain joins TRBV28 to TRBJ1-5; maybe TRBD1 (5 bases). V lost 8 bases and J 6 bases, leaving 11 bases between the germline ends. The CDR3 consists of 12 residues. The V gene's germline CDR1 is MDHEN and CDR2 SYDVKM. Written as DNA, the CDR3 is TGTGCCAGCGAAGAAGGGGCTCAGCCCCAGCATTTT. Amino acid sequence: CASEEGAQPQHF.

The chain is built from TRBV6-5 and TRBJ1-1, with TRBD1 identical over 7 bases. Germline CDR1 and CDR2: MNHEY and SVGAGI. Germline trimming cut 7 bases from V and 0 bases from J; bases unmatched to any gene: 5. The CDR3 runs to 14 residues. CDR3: CASNSRGVNTEAFF. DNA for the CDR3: TGTGCCAGCAATAGCAGGGGGGTGAACACTGAAGCTTTCTTT.